This entry describes one TCR beta chain. The ends were cut back, 4 bases at V and 3 bases at J, with 13 bases in the middle. The CDR3 consists of 14 residues. Germline-derived CDR1 and CDR2 are MDHEN and SYDVKM. Participant ages covered about 18 to 95 years across 24 US areas. Here immunoSEQ multiplex PCR was the method, and the copy in TCRdb shows in-frame clones only, minus some. In the table there are 210,000 or so clones, approximately 80% of which are singletons. The source of the sample is a study of blood T cell repertoires in COVID-19. V gene TRBV28 combines with J gene TRBJ2-7; possible D gene TRBD2, 5 bases. The sequencing input was PBMCs or T cells enriched from blood (not recorded which). This TCR was sampled from a man aged 30 to 39 with acute COVID-19. CDR3 DNA sequence: TGTGCCAGCAGTTCCTTGGGAGCCCTCTACGAGCAGTACTTC. It yields the protein CASSSLGALYEQYF.